The clone carrying this TCR beta chain has only one observation. Its cognate antigen is unknown. Only in-frame clones appear in the TCRdb table, and some are missing; sequencing was by immunoSEQ multiplex PCR. Seen here are more than 110,000 clones, approximately 90% observed once, and the top ten hold about 3.5%. The CDR3 spans 16 residues. Germline loops: CDR1 MDHEN, CDR2 SYDVKM. The V end lost 2 bases, the J end lost 0 bases, and 11 bases lay between the germline ends. This sample was taken from a study of T cell responses to AZD1222 COVID-19 vaccine. Study conclusions and caveats: Two AZD1222 administrations were followed by greater Spike-specific TCR breadth and depth. Researchers took repertoire samples only after the peak T cell response had come.

The receptor's source is an adult in good health. The specimen comprised peripheral blood, sampled on day 0 of AZD1222 vaccination. The chain recombines TRBV28 with TRBJ2-4, with D uncertain. The CDR3 loop is CASSLDETIAKNIQYF. CDR3 DNA sequence: TGTGCCAGCAGTTTAGATGAGACAATAGCCAAAAACATTCAGTACTTC.